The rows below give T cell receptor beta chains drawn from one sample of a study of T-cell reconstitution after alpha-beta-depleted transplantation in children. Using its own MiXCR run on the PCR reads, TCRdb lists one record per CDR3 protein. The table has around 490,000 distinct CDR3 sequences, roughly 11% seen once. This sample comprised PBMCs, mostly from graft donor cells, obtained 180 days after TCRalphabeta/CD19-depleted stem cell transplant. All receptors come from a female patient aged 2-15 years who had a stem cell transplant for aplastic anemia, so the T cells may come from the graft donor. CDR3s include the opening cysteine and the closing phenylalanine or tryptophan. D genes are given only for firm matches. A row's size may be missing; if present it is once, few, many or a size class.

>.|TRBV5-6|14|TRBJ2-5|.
CASSLSAGRETQYF
TGTGCCAGCAGCTTGTCGGCAGGGAGGGAGACCCAGTACTTC
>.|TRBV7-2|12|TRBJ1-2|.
CASSFNRAGYTF
TGTGCCAGCAGCTTCAACAGGGCCGGCTACACCTTC
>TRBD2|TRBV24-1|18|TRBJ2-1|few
CATSDLQTSGRSYNEQFF
TGTGCCACCAGTGATTTGCAAACTAGCGGGAGATCCTACAATGAGCAGTTCTTC
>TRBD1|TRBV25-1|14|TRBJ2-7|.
CASSDAGGRIEQYF
TGTGCCAGCAGTGATGCAGGGGGCAGGATCGAGCAGTACTTC
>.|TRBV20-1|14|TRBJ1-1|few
CSARVARANTEAFF
TGCAGTGCTAGAGTCGCCAGGGCGAACACTGAAGCTTTCTTT
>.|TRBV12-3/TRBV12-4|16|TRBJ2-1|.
CASSRDGGVSYNEQFF
TGTGCCAGCAGTAGGGACGGAGGGGTTTCTTACAATGAGCAGTTCTTC
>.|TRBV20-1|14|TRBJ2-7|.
CSARDQRGLAEQYF
TGCAGTGCTAGAGATCAGAGGGGGTTAGCCGAGCAGTACTTC
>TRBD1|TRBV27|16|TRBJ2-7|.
CASRLGTGSISYEQYF
TGTGCCAGCAGACTAGGGACAGGGTCCATCTCCTACGAGCAGTACTTC
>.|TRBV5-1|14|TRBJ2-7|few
CASSLPPATYEQYF
TGCGCCAGCAGCCTACCTCCGGCAACCTACGAGCAGTACTTC
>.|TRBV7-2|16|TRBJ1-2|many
CASSLVVTQSNYGYTF
TGTGCCAGCAGCTTAGTGGTCACGCAGTCCAACTATGGCTACACCTTC
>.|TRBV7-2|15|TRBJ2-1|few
CASSLGVRGANEQFF
TGTGCCAGCAGCTTAGGGGTCAGGGGGGCGAATGAGCAGTTCTTC
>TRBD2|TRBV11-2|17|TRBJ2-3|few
CASSLVASGRGTDTQYF
TGTGCCAGCAGCTTAGTGGCTAGCGGGCGAGGCACAGATACGCAGTATTTT
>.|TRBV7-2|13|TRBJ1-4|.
CASSFGVYEKLFF
TGTGCCAGCAGCTTCGGGGTTTATGAAAAACTGTTTTTT
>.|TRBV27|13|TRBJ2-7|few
CASSFGGQTIQYF
TGTGCCAGCAGTTTCGGAGGGCAGACGATCCAGTACTTC
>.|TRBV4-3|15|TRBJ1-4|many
CASSQGTGVNEKLFF
TGCGCCAGCAGCCAAGGGACGGGGGTTAATGAAAAACTGTTTTTT
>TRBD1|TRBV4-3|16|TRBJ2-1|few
CASSHLTRDRDNEQFF
TGCGCCAGCAGCCACCTAACCCGGGACAGAGACAATGAGCAGTTCTTC
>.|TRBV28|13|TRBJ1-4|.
CASSLRGGEKLFF
TGTGCCAGCAGTTTGAGGGGGGGTGAAAAACTGTTTTTT
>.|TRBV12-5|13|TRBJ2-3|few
CASRDSSPDTQYF
TGTGCTAGTAGGGACTCTTCACCAGATACGCAGTATTTT
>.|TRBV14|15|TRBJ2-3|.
CASSQDAGFTDTQYF
TGTGCCAGCAGCCAAGATGCGGGTTTCACAGATACGCAGTATTTT
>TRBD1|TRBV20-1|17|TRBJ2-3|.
CSARDFYRGWIPDTQYF
TGCAGTGCTAGGGACTTTTACAGGGGATGGATCCCAGATACGCAGTATTTT
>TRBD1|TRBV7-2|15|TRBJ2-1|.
CASSFSQGAINEQFF
TGTGCCAGCAGCTTCTCGCAGGGGGCTATCAATGAGCAGTTCTTC
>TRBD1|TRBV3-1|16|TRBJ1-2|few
CASSYGQVIQRGGYTF
TGTGCCAGCAGCTATGGACAGGTGATTCAGCGGGGTGGCTACACCTTC
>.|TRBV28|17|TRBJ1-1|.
CASSLWQVLLLNTEAFF
TGTGCCAGCAGTTTGTGGCAGGTCCTTTTACTGAACACTGAAGCTTTCTTT
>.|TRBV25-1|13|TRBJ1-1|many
CASSDNLGGEAFF
TGTGCCAGCAGTGACAATCTTGGGGGTGAAGCTTTCTTT
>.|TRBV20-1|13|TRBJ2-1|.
CSARVAGFALQFF
TGCAGTGCTAGAGTGGCGGGGTTTGCGTTGCAGTTCTTC
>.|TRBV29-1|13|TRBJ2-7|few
CSVGRQEAYEQYF
TGCAGCGTGGGGCGACAGGAAGCCTACGAGCAGTACTTC